This TCR beta chain was observed in a study of beta chain features in type 1 diabetes. Study-wide points: Within each of all four CD4+ subsets, Type 1 diabetes patients had TCRB CDR3s that were moderately but significantly shorter. TCRB repertoires of naive, central memory and Treg cells appeared more similar among patients than among healthy donors. Because the template was cDNA, high-expressing cells might be over-represented.

The entirety of the isolated RNA underwent reverse transcription, so expressed TCRB transcripts were sequenced. The table came from immunoSEQ multiplex PCR; TCRdb's copy has only in-frame clones and leaves some out. Of over 200,000 clones listed, approximately 11% are singletons. It was via CD45RO/CCR7/CD25/CD127/CD95/CD27 that CD4+ naive, central memory, regulatory and stem cell-like memory cells were sorted. Each sorted population was over 98% pure. Comments on this clone: What it binds is unknown. Other DNA sequences from this sample encode an identical CDR3 as well.

There are 17 residues in the CDR3. V shed 0 bases and J 1 base; nucleotides not matched to a gene: 5. Germline lookup yields CDR1 SGHRS and CDR2 YFSETQ. Sequences were obtained from naive CD4+ T cells from blood. The genes are TRBV5-1 and TRBJ2-5, with 11 bases matching TRBD2. The clonotype originates from a man aged 30-40 years with type 1 diabetes. The CDR3 loop is CASSLGLAGGTQETQYF. The CDR3 DNA follows: TGCGCCAGCAGCTTGGGTCTAGCGGGGGGAACCCAAGAGACCCAGTACTTC. The full variable domain, in which reference TRBV5-1 and TRBJ2-5 provide the parts outside the CDR3, is KAGVTQTPRYLIKTRGQQVTLSCSPISGHRSVSWYQQTPGQGLQFLFEYFSETQRNKGNFPGRFSGRQFSNSRSEMNVSTLELGDSALYLCASSLGLAGGTQETQYFGPGTRLLVL.